The clone carrying this TCR beta chain was seen more than once but under ten times. The entry originates in a study of CD8+CD57+ T cells in acquired aplastic anemia. An expansion of CD8+CD57+ cells by flow cytometry had been shown in patients chosen for sequencing. Everyone among the patients had severe acquired aplastic anemia. By the time of blood sampling, patients had still received no therapy. For CDR3 and TCR beta VDJ profiling, genomic DNA was the template used. TCRdb ran MiXCR on the reads and lists one entry per CDR3 protein. The data contain about 160,000 distinct CDR3 sequences, 71% of them singletons. The V and J ends lost 3 bases and 2 bases respectively, with 14 bases between them. Germline V CDR1 and CDR2: LNHDA, SQIVND (reference sequence). The CDR3 extends over 17 amino acids.

Sequenced: sorted CD4+, CD8+, or CD8+CD57+ T cells (not recorded which) from PBMCs. This chain connects TRBV19 to TRBJ2-6; maybe TRBD1 (5 bases). This receptor was identified in a human donor with aplastic anemia. This CDR3 reads CASSIKQGRPGANVLTF. CDR3 nucleotides: TGTGCCAGTAGTATTAAGCAGGGAAGGCCTGGGGCCAACGTCCTGACTTTC.